These 24 T cell receptor beta chains originate from one sample sequenced in a study of T cell responses to AZD1222 COVID-19 vaccine. TCRdb's table, derived via immunoSEQ multiplex PCR, lists solely in-frame clones and lacks some. Of 130,000 to 150,000 clones listed, about 91% are singletons. The input for sequencing was peripheral blood, taken on day 0 of AZD1222 vaccination. Source of these receptors: an adult in good health.

This clone was counted a single time. This chain links TRBV5-4 with TRBJ2-3, with D possibly matching TRBD2 (5 bases). Germline CDR1 reads SGHNT; CDR2 reads YYREEE (reference sequence). The CDR3 consists of 15 residues. The germline V and J ends were trimmed by 4 bases and 7 bases, with 19 bases remaining between them. The CDR3 bases are TGTGCCAGCAGCCGATCCCTTGGCGAGGGATATACGCAGTATTTT. It encodes CASSRSLGEGYTQYF.

The chain carries TRBV2 and TRBJ1-4, with D possibly TRBD1 on 5 matching bases. The CDR3 totals 13 residues. Germline V gene data show CDR1 as SNHLY and CDR2 as FYNNEI. V was shortened by 6 bases and J by 11 bases, with 16 bases between the two germline ends. The CDR3 loop is CASRSDGTGKLFF. DNA of the CDR3: TGTGCCAGCAGATCGGACGGGACCGGGAAACTGTTTTTT.

In this sample, this clone turned up once. The chain couples TRBV25-1 to TRBJ2-2; 7 nucleotides agree with TRBD1. Germline V CDR1 and CDR2: MGHDK, SYGVNS. This CDR3 has 16 amino acids. Losses at the gene ends were 4 bases for V and 5 bases for J; bases not matched to a gene: 10. The CDR3 DNA is TGTGCCAGCAGTGGCGCCGTACAGGGGTGGACCGGGGAGCTGTTTTTT. As protein: CASSGAVQGWTGELFF.

The chain has TRBV15 and TRBJ2-1; D is perhaps TRBD2 (5 bases). Trimming left V 4 bases short and J 9 bases short, with 16 bases between. The CDR3 runs to 14 residues. Germline V gene data show CDR1 as LNHNV and CDR2 as YYDKDF (reference sequence). CDR3 nucleotide sequence: TGTGCCACCAGCACCCGGGATGTAGGGAGTGAGCAGTTCTTC. Its translation: CATSTRDVGSEQFF.

The chain links TRBV7-2 to TRBJ1-5; D unclear. The CDR3 is made up of 15 amino acids. Germline V gene data show CDR1 as SGHTA and CDR2 as FQGNSA. The V end was cut by 2 bases, the J end by 0 bases, with 8 bases between. The CDR3 reads CASSLSHNSNQPQHF. The CDR3 DNA reads as TGTGCCAGCAGCTTATCACACAATAGCAATCAGCCCCAGCATTTT.

This clone was observed at least ten times. This chain connects TRBV4-1 to TRBJ2-3; perhaps TRBD2 as D (6 bases). Germline V gene sequence: CDR1 MGHRA, CDR2 YSYEKL. The CDR3 is made up of 15 amino acids. Trimming pared 1 base from V and 5 bases from J, leaving 13 bases between. The CDR3 loop is CASSQGGVSLDTQYF. In nucleotides, the CDR3 is TGCGCCAGCAGCCAAGGGGGGGTCTCTTTAGATACGCAGTATTTT.

The rearrangement joins TRBV11-1 to TRBJ2-7; D possibly matches TRBD1 or TRBD2 (5 bases each). CDR3 length: 14 residues. V shed 3 bases and J shed 2 bases, with 11 bases lying between them. Looked up from germline, CDR1 is SGHAT and CDR2 is FQDESV (reference sequence). The CDR3 is CASSFGTAPYEQYF. Written as DNA, the CDR3 is TGTGCCAGCAGCTTCGGGACGGCCCCCTACGAGCAGTACTTC.

The chain couples TRBV7-9 to TRBJ2-5; unclear D gene. CDR1 SEHNR and CDR2 FQNEAQ come from the germline V gene (reference sequence). Trimming stripped 3 bases from V and 4 bases from J, with 12 bases between. This CDR3 has 14 residues. CDR3: CASSFFLSGETQYF. The CDR3, as DNA: TGTGCCAGCAGCTTTTTTCTATCGGGAGAGACCCAGTACTTC. Drawing the rest from reference TRBV7-9 and TRBJ2-5, the complete variable domain is DTGVSQNPRHKITKRGQNVTFRCDPISEHNRLYWYRQTLGQGPEFLTYFQNEAQLEKSRLLSDRFSAERPKGSFSTLEIQRTEQGDSAMYLCASSFFLSGETQYFGPGTRLLVL.

The V gene is TRBV6-5, the J gene TRBJ2-2; TRBD1 matches at 10 bases. V dropped 4 bases and J dropped 7; count of bases not matched to a gene: 9. This CDR3 spans 16 amino acids. The germline V gene has CDR1 MNHEY and CDR2 SVGAGI. The CDR3 sequence is CASSSPGDRGYGELFF. CDR3 bases: TGTGCCAGCAGTTCTCCGGGGGACAGGGGTTACGGGGAGCTGTTTTTT.

This sequence joins TRBV4-1 and TRBJ1-2; no reliable D call. V was cut by 1 base and J by 4 bases, with 13 bases left in between. Germline values: CDR1 MGHRA, CDR2 YSYEKL. This CDR3 has 15 amino acids. CDR3: CASSQGAASGYGYTF. In nucleotides, the CDR3 is TGCGCCAGCAGCCAAGGGGCGGCCAGTGGCTATGGCTACACCTTC.

The V and J genes are TRBV11-2 and TRBJ2-2; a possible D gene is TRBD2 (6 bases). Looked up from germline, CDR1 is SGHAT and CDR2 is FQNNGV. CDR3 length: 13 amino acids. V lost 5 bases, J lost 8 bases, and 12 bases lay in between. The CDR3 DNA is TGTGCCAGCAGCGAGCTAGGGACTGGGGAGCTGTTTTTT. This encodes CASSELGTGELFF.

This clone was seen once. The V and J genes are TRBV6-5 and TRBJ1-5, with D perhaps TRBD1 (5 bases). The germline CDR1 and CDR2 sequences are MNHEY and SVGAGI. V was clipped by 0 bases and J by 3 bases, with 9 bases between them. The CDR3 contains 15 residues. CDR3 sequence: CASSYSGLNNQPQHF. The CDR3 nucleotides read TGTGCCAGCAGTTACTCGGGGCTTAACAATCAGCCCCAGCATTTT.

The V gene is TRBV7-9, the J gene TRBJ1-4, with 10 positions matching TRBD1. The CDR3 spans 15 residues. With 3 bases clipped from V and 7 bases from J, the junction kept 5 bases outside the gene matches. Germline lookup yields CDR1 SEHNR and CDR2 FQNEAQ (reference sequence). CDR3: CASSLGQGRVEKLFF. In DNA, the CDR3 is TGTGCCAGCAGCTTGGGACAGGGGAGGGTTGAAAAACTGTTTTTT.

The rearrangement links TRBV19 to TRBJ2-1; 7 nucleotides align to TRBD2. Germline-derived CDR1 and CDR2 are LNHDA and SQIVND (reference sequence). The length of the CDR3 is 15 residues. V trimming: 3 bases; J trimming: 6 bases; junction bases outside the gene matches: 8. The CDR3 region is CASSISGVFSNEQFF. In DNA, the CDR3 is TGTGCCAGTAGTATCAGCGGGGTGTTCTCCAATGAGCAGTTCTTC.

This chain links TRBV10-3 with TRBJ1-6; 9 nucleotides line up with TRBD1. The V gene end was trimmed by 5 bases and the J gene end by 7 bases; junction bases not matched to a gene: 3. Germline CDR1 is ENHRY and CDR2 is SYGVKD. The CDR3 is made up of 14 amino acids. The CDR3 nucleotides read TGTGCCATCAGTCGGGACAGGGAAAATTCACCCCTCCACTTT. Translating it yields CAISRDRENSPLHF.

This clone was seen more than once but under ten times. The chain links TRBV3-1 (or the pseudogene TRBV3-2) to TRBJ1-6; 10 bases are a match to TRBD1. Germline lookup yields CDR1 LGHDT and CDR2 YNNKEL (reference sequence). The ends lost 5 bases at V and 8 bases at J; junction bases unmatched: 3. CDR3 length: 14 amino acids. The CDR3 sequence is CASSETGGDSPLHF. The CDR3 nucleotides read TGTGCCAGCAGCGAGACAGGGGGCGATTCACCCCTCCACTTT.

The chain carries TRBV19 and TRBJ1-1; TRBD1 matches 7 bases. V lost 5 bases, J lost 1 base, and 4 bases stayed unmatched. Germline V gives CDR1 LNHDA, CDR2 SQIVND (reference sequence). The CDR3 length is 14 residues. The CDR3 loop is CASSLQGQNTEAFF. The CDR3 nucleotides are TGTGCCAGTAGTTTACAGGGGCAGAACACTGAAGCTTTCTTT. Variable domain in full (rest from reference TRBV19 and TRBJ1-1): DGGITQSPKYLFRKEGQNVTLSCEQNLNHDAMYWYRQDPGQGLRLIYYSQIVNDFQKGDIAEGYSVSREKKESFPLTVTSAQKNPTAFYLCASSLQGQNTEAFFGQGTRLTVV.

J is TRBJ1-1 and V is TRBV24-1; D uncertain. Germline assignment: CDR1 KGHDR and CDR2 SFDVKD. The CDR3 is 15 residues long. V gave up 11 bases and J gave up 1 base, with 19 bases separating them. The CDR3 nucleotides are TGTGCCAGTGGCATTTGGAACAGAAAGAACACTGAAGCTTTCTTT. Encoded protein: CASGIWNRKNTEAFF.

The chain uses TRBV12-3 or TRBV12-4 and TRBJ2-5, with D hard to call. V lost 2 bases and J lost 5, with 6 bases in between. CDR3 length: 12 residues. Written as DNA, the CDR3 is TGTGCCAGCAGTTTATACAGCGAGACCCAGTACTTC. As protein: CASSLYSETQYF.

The CDR3 reads CASRDRANYGYTF. For the CDR3, the DNA is TGTGCCAGCCGGGACAGGGCCAACTATGGCTACACCTTC. This chain links TRBV28 with TRBJ1-2, with TRBD1 identical over 9 bases. In germline, CDR1 is MDHEN, CDR2 SYDVKM. This CDR3 has 13 amino acids. V shed 8 bases, J shed 2 bases, and the junction held 3 bases outside the gene matches.

This clone showed up just once. The rearrangement uses TRBV4-3 and TRBJ2-1, with a possible D match to TRBD2 (5 bases). The germline V gene encodes CDR1 LGHNA and CDR2 YSLEER. V was pared by 3 bases and J by 7 bases, with 13 bases between. This CDR3 spans 14 amino acids. This chain's CDR3 is CASSQWTGGNEQFF. CDR3 DNA sequence: TGCGCCAGCAGCCAGTGGACCGGAGGAAATGAGCAGTTCTTC.

The chain links TRBV10-3 to TRBJ1-2; no firm D call. The V end lost 1 base, the J end lost 8 bases, and 17 bases lay between the germline ends. CDR1 and CDR2 (germline): ENHRY, SYGVKD. This CDR3 has 15 amino acids. The CDR3 nucleotides read TGTGCCATCAGTGAGTATGAGTCAACCCTGGGAGGCTACACCTTC. Translating gives CAISEYESTLGGYTF.

This chain links TRBV7-7 with TRBJ2-1; TRBD2 matches at 10 bases. The CDR3 has 15 residues. The V gene end was trimmed by 5 bases and the J gene end by 1 base; junction bases not matched to a gene: 2. CDR1 is SSHAT and CDR2 is FNYEAQ in the germline V gene (reference sequence). The CDR3 is CASSPTSGSYNEQFF. CDR3 coding DNA: TGTGCCAGCAGCCCGACTAGCGGGTCCTACAATGAGCAGTTCTTC.

The CDR3, as DNA: TGCAGCGTTGCCTCTCTTTGGGGTGCCGACTATGGCTACACCTTC. It specifies CSVASLWGADYGYTF. V is TRBV29-1 and J is TRBJ1-2; D is uncertain. The CDR3 runs to 15 residues. Germline CDR1 reads SQVTM; CDR2 reads ANQGSEA. Trimming removed 4 bases at V and 3 bases at J, with 18 bases between.